This T cell receptor (beta chain) was captured in a study of identical twins. Trimming removed 0 bases from V and 2 bases from J, with 10 bases in between. Germline CDR1 is SNHLY and CDR2 is FYNNEI. This CDR3 is built from 15 residues. TCRdb re-derived calls from the 5' RACE reads in MiXCR, one entry per CDR3 protein. The data show 1,800,000 or so distinct CDR3 sequences, about 32% seen once. Study observations and caveats: In drawing conclusions, the study used cross-sectional statistical analysis and did not follow the same donors. Out-of-frame beta chain sequences displayed weaker excess sharing between twins. Models, which agreed with sharing between unrelated individuals, nonetheless underestimated the out-of-frame TCR alpha sharing seen in monozygotic twins.

This clonotype was seen more than once but under ten times. The antigen is unknown. Each donor was a healthy Caucasian. This clonotype originated in a newborn girl in good health. The sequencing input was cord blood. This sequence joins TRBV2 and TRBJ1-2; the D is unclear. CDR3 DNA: TGTGCCAGCAGTGAAGCGCTTCGTACCAACTATGGCTACACCTTC. The encoded protein is CASSEALRTNYGYTF.